The T cell receptor (beta chain) described here comes from a study of T-cell reconstitution after alpha-beta-depleted transplantation in children. General study points: T-cell numbers and diversity one year post-transplant derived largely from freshly generated T cells. Some patients' high day-60 TCRbeta diversity was attributed to recipient cells surviving conditioning. Several hundred expanded graft clones reportedly supplied alpha-beta T cells about two months after transplant.

To note about this clonotype: The antigen is undetermined.

The authors prepared the TCRbeta library with unique molecular identifiers. A single record per CDR3 protein comes from TCRdb applying MiXCR to the PCR reads. Of approximately 500,000 distinct CDR3 sequences in the sample, 25% to 30% are singletons; the top ten hold 30% to 40%. This specimen was PBMCs, taken before TCRalphabeta/CD19-depleted stem cell transplant. The sequence was obtained from a boy younger than two with Wiskott-Aldrich syndrome, due to receive a stem cell transplant.

The CDR3 protein is CASSLVRLALSNEQFF. The DNA for the CDR3 is TGCGCCAGCAGCTTGGTGCGACTAGCCCTCTCCAATGAGCAGTTCTTC. V is TRBV5-1 and J is TRBJ2-1, with TRBD2 matching 7 bases. The CDR3 length is 16 residues. Germline V gives CDR1 SGHRS, CDR2 YFSETQ. Trimming at V came to 0 bases and at J to 6 bases, leaving 9 bases not matched to a gene.